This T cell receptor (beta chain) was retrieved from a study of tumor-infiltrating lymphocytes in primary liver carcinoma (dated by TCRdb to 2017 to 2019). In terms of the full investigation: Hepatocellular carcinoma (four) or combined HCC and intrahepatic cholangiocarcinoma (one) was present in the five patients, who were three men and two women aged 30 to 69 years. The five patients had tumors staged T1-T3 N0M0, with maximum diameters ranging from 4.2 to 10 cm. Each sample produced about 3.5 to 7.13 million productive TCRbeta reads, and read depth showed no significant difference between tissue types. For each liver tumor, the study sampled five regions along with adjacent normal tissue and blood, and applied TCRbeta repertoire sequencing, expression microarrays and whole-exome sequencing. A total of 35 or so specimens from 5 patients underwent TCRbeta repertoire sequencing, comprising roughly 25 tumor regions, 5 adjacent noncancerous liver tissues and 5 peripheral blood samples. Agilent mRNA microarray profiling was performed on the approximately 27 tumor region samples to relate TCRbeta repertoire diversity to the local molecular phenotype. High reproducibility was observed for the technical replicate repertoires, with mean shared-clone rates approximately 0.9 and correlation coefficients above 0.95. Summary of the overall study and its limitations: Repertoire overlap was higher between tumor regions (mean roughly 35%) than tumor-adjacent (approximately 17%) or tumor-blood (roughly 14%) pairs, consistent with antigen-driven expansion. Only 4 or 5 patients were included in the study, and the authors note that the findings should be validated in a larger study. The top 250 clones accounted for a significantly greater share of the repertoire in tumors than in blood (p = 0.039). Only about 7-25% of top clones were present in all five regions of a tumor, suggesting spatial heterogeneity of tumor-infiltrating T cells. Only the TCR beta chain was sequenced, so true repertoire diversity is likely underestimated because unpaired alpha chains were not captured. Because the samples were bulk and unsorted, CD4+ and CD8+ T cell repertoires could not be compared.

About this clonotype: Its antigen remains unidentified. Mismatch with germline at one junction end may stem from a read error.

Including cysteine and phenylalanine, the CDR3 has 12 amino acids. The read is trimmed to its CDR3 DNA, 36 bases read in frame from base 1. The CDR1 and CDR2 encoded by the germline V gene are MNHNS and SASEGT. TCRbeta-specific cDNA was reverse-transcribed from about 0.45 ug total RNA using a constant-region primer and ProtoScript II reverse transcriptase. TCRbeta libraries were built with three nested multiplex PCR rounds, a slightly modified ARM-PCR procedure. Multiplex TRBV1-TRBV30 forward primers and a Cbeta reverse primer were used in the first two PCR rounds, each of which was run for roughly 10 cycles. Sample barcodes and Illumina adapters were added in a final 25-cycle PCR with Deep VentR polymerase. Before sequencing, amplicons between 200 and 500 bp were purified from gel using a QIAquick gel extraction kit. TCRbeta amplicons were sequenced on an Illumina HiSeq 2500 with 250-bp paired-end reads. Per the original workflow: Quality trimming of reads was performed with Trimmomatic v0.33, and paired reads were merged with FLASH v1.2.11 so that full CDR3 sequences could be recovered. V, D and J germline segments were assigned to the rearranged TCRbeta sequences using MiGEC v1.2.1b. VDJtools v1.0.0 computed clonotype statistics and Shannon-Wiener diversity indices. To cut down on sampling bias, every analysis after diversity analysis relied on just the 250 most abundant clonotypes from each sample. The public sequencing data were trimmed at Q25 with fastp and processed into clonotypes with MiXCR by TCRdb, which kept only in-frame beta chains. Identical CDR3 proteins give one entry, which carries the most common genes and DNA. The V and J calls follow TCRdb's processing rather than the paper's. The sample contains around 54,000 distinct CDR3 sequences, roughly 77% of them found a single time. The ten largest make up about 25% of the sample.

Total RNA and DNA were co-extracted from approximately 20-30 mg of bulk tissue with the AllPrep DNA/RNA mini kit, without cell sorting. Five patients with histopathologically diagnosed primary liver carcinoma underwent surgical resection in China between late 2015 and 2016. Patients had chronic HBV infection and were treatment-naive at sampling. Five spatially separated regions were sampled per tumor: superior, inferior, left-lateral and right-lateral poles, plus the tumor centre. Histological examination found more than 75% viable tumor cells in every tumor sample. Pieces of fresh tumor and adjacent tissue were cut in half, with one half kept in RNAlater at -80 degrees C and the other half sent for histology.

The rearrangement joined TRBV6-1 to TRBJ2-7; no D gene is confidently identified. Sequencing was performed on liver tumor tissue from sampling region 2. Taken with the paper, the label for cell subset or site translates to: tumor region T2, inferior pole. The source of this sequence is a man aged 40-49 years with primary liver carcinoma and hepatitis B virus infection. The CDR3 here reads CAGSEAYYEQYF. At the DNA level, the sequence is TGTGCCGGCAGTGAAGCGTATTACGAGCAATACTTC.